This record covers a single T cell receptor (beta chain). Its antigen is currently not known. The sample holds no much larger clone one base away, and base qualities are not on file. Using the immunoSEQ Platform, TCRbeta CDR3 regions were amplified from extracted genomic DNA. Multiplex PCR, high-throughput sequencing and a vendor bioinformatics pipeline were brought together in the immunoSEQ assay. In the source study's methods: Non-productive sequences and CDR3s shorter than 4 amino acids were removed, and clonotype frequencies were recalculated per sample. In immunoSEQ Analyzer 2.0, shared clonotypes were identified as identical CDR3 amino acid, V gene and J gene sequences. To normalize repertoire overlap, the number of shared clonotypes was divided by the product of the two clone-set sizes and multiplied by 1000 to give arbitrary units. TCRdb took over this immuneACCESS table, retaining in-frame rearrangements with V and J assigned. Such tables are incomplete; in checked studies, under half of the missing clones stem from an unresolved V gene, and the remainder is unexplained. V and J calls and clone size follow that table, whereas D and trimming were derived from the DNA. The sample table holds some 49,000 clones, of which over 70% were seen once. More than 0.95% of the sample is in the top ten clones.

Via the germline V gene (reference sequence), CDR1 is WNHNN and CDR2 SYGVQD. Spanning cysteine to phenylalanine, the CDR3 consists of 15 amino acids. Left in the record is the CDR3 DNA by itself, 45 bases read in frame from the first base. Deletion took 0 bases off V and 3 bases off J, with a span of 11 bases between the germline ends. The data were taken from a study of memory B cells and T cells in multiple sclerosis (dated by TCRdb to 2016 to 2019). Broadly, across the study: TCR beta repertoires of autoproliferating peripheral T cells were compared with the TCR beta repertoires of brain lesion-infiltrating T cells in multiple sclerosis patients. Two multiple sclerosis patients, for whom either brain lesions at autopsy or brain-infiltrating cells from biopsy were available, were included in TCR sequencing.

The investigation overall reported the following: Because clone-set sizes varied across compartments, the counts of shared clonotypes were affected, making normalization necessary.

After stimulus-free culture of CFSE-labeled PBMCs, the autoproliferating (CFSEdim) and non-proliferating (CFSEhi) T cell fractions were sequenced separately. Altogether, roughly 5x10^7 CFSE-labeled PBMCs were kept in culture for 7 days with no stimulus, after which the replicate wells were combined. PBMCs were labeled with approximately 0.5 uM CFSE and were cultured without exogenous stimuli in serum-free AIM-V medium. Before use, PBMCs were isolated by Ficoll density gradient centrifugation and cryopreserved. Using a FACSAria III, live 7-AAD-negative cells were sorted, then washed with PBS and stored frozen at -80 degrees C as dry pellets.

The sequencing input was PBMCs from blood kept in culture. The clonotype originates from a human donor with multiple sclerosis. Here the chain combines TRBV10-1 and TRBJ1-1, with the D gene not clear enough to name. The base sequence is TGCGCCAGCAGTGAGTCGGGAAGGGTCGACACTGAAGCTTTCTTT. Translated, this is CASSESGRVDTEAFF.